These 31 T cell receptor beta chains were all obtained from the same sample, sequenced in a study of Ad26.COV2.S vaccination and SARS-CoV-2 variants. Clones were read by immunoSEQ multiplex PCR, and TCRdb kept only the in-frame ones, dropping some. Of 410,000 or so clones listed, roughly 90% are singletons. Treatment meaning: 19 received Ad26.COV2.S at low or high dose, single or two shots; 5 received placebo; per-sample allocation not given. Specimen acquisition occurred on day 63 following the initial vaccine or placebo injection. The specimen comprised peripheral blood, sampled in a trial of Ad26.COV2.S vaccine versus placebo. These receptors came from a person aged 18 to 59 who received the Ad26.COV2.S COVID-19 vaccine or a placebo.

This clone was seen a few times. The chain combines TRBV7-9 with TRBJ1-2, with a tentative D call TRBD1 (5 bases). The V end was cut by 3 bases, the J end by 4 bases, with 15 bases between. Germline CDR1 and CDR2: SEHNR and FQNEAQ (reference sequence). CDR3 length: 15 amino acids. CDR3 protein: CASSLGGGGGYGYTF. The DNA for the CDR3 is TGTGCCAGCAGCTTGGGCGGCGGGGGAGGCTATGGCTACACCTTC.

The chain employs TRBV27 and TRBJ2-3; 7 positions agree with TRBD2. V was clipped by 5 bases and J by 5 bases; unmatched bases: 10. There are 15 residues in the CDR3. CDR1 and CDR2 (germline): MNHEY, SMNVEV (reference sequence). The CDR3 DNA sequence: TGTGCCAGCAGTCTACACCCAACGGGGGGAGATACGCAGTATTTT. Protein product: CASSLHPTGGDTQYF.

Comments on this clone: The same CDR3 is also encoded by other DNA sequences in this sample. The rearrangement links TRBV6-2 or TRBV6-3 to TRBJ1-1; 9 positions agree with TRBD1. V shed 6 bases and J 1 base; nucleotides not matched to a gene: 12. The germline gives CDR1 MNHEY, CDR2 SVGEGT. The CDR3 spans 17 residues. CDR3 in DNA: TGTGCCAGCAGCCGAATCAGGACAGGGGACAGGAACACTGAAGCTTTCTTT. Amino acids: CASSRIRTGDRNTEAFF.

The V and J genes are TRBV5-6 and TRBJ2-2, with TRBD1 matching 9 bases. V lost 2 bases to trimming and J lost 4 bases; unmatched junction nucleotides: 3. Germline values: CDR1 SGHDT, CDR2 YYEEEE. CDR3 length: 15 amino acids. The CDR3 protein is CASSFGQGLTGELFF. CDR3 coding DNA: TGTGCCAGCAGCTTCGGACAGGGGCTCACCGGGGAGCTGTTTTTT.

This sequence joins TRBV15 and TRBJ2-3; D is unclear. Trimming removed 0 bases at V and 2 bases at J, with 6 bases between. Germline V gives CDR1 LNHNV, CDR2 YYDKDF (reference sequence). This CDR3 has 14 amino acids. The CDR3 here is CATSRDGFTDTQYF. CDR3 coding DNA: TGTGCCACCAGCAGAGACGGATTCACAGATACGCAGTATTTT.

The chain uses TRBV4-1 and TRBJ1-1; unclear D gene. Deletions cut 0 bases from V and 5 bases from J, with 7 bases between. The CDR3 covers 13 residues. Germline values: CDR1 MGHRA, CDR2 YSYEKL. The chain's CDR3 is CASSQDLVTEAFF. The CDR3 bases are TGCGCCAGCAGCCAAGATCTTGTGACTGAAGCTTTCTTT.

This clone was picked up one time. The chain links TRBV7-2 to TRBJ2-7; 11 bases are shared with TRBD2. Germline V gene data show CDR1 as SGHTA and CDR2 as FQGNSA. The CDR3 contains 13 residues. The J segment lost 5 bases and the V segment lost 5 bases, leaving 2 bases of the junction unmatched. The CDR3 nucleotides are TGTGCCAGCAGCAGACTAGCGGGGAACGAGCAGTACTTC. Translated: CASSRLAGNEQYF.

For the CDR3, the DNA is TGTGCCAGCAGTGCGACAGGGCGCAACTACGAGCAGTACTTC. Translated: CASSATGRNYEQYF. The chain carries TRBV6-2 or TRBV6-3 and TRBJ2-7; 7 bases are shared with TRBD1. The CDR3 is 14 amino acids. The V gene end was trimmed by 5 bases and the J gene end by 3 bases; junction bases not matched to a gene: 7. Germline assignment: CDR1 MNHEY and CDR2 SVGEGT.

The chain uses TRBV9 and TRBJ2-1; tentative D call: TRBD1 (6 bases). The CDR3 covers 16 residues. V was pared by 0 bases and J by 0 bases, with 10 bases between. Germline CDR1 reads SGDLS; CDR2 reads YYNGEE. CDR3 sequence: CASSVGTASSYNEQFF. CDR3 DNA sequence: TGTGCCAGCAGCGTAGGGACAGCGAGCTCCTACAATGAGCAGTTCTTC. Using reference TRBV9 and TRBJ2-1 for the parts outside the CDR3, the full variable domain is DSGVTQTPKHLITATGQRVTLRCSPRSGDLSVYWYQQSLDQGLQFLIQYYNGEERAKGNILERFSAQQFPDLHSELNLSSLELGDSALYFCASSVGTASSYNEQFFGPGTRLTVL.

This clone has a single count. The V gene is TRBV9, the J gene TRBJ2-3; a possible D gene is TRBD1 (5 bases). Trimming stripped 3 bases from V and 0 bases from J, with 11 bases between. This CDR3 spans 15 amino acids. Germline V CDR1 and CDR2: SGDLS, YYNGEE. The CDR3 sequence is CASSGGGASTDTQYF. CDR3 coding DNA: TGTGCCAGCAGCGGGGGCGGCGCTAGCACAGATACGCAGTATTTT.

This clone was picked up one time. The rearrangement links TRBV7-2 to TRBJ1-3; 12 bases are shared with TRBD1. V lost 0 bases and J lost 2; bases outside the gene matches: 2. CDR3 size: 17 residues. Germline CDR1 reads SGHTA; CDR2 reads FQGNSA. The CDR3 protein is CASSLAGQGATGNTIYF. The CDR3 coding sequence is TGTGCCAGCAGCTTAGCGGGACAGGGGGCGACTGGAAACACCATATATTTT.

Here the CDR3 DNA reads TGTGCCAGCAGCCCAACTGTGGGGGTTGGGTACACTGAAGCTTTCTTT. Amino acids: CASSPTVGVGYTEAFF. The rearrangement uses TRBV7-9 and TRBJ1-1, with D possibly matching TRBD1 (5 bases). Trimming stripped 5 bases from V and 3 bases from J, with 19 bases between. This CDR3 is 16 amino acids long. The germline gives CDR1 SEHNR, CDR2 FQNEAQ (reference sequence).

J is TRBJ1-6 and V is TRBV15; D perhaps matches TRBD1 (5 bases). Between the trimmed V and J ends, which lost 2 bases and 9 bases, there was a span of 8 bases. Germline CDR1 reads LNHNV; CDR2 reads YYDKDF (reference sequence). The CDR3 covers 13 residues. The CDR3 DNA reads TGTGCCACCAGCAGATTAGGGGTTTCACCCCTCCACTTT. It encodes CATSRLGVSPLHF.

The CDR3 DNA follows: TGTGCAAGTCGCTTAAGACGACAGGACTCTGGGGCCAACGTCCTGACTTTC. Protein product: CASRLRRQDSGANVLTF. The J gene is TRBJ2-6, the V gene TRBV12-2; no DNA check was done on the table's D call, TRBD1. TRBV12-2 is reported as a pseudogene. The CDR3 contains 17 residues.

This chain links TRBV11-2 with TRBJ1-1; D not resolved. Germline V gives CDR1 SGHAT, CDR2 FQNNGV. V was cut by 2 bases and J by 4 bases, with 11 bases left in between. The CDR3 consists of 14 residues. The CDR3 DNA reads as TGTGCCAGCAGCTTACAGGTAGTCGGCACTGAAGCTTTCTTT. This gives the protein CASSLQVVGTEAFF.

The chain has TRBV9 and TRBJ2-5, with D possibly being TRBD1 or TRBD2 (5 bases each). Germline values: CDR1 SGDLS, CDR2 YYNGEE. V lost 2 bases, J lost 2 bases, and 13 bases lay in between. The CDR3 is 15 amino acids. DNA of the CDR3: TGTGCCAGCAGCGTTTCCGGGACCCAGCAAGAGACCCAGTACTTC. Translated: CASSVSGTQQETQYF.

The chain links TRBV6-5 to TRBJ1-6; perhaps TRBD1 as D (6 bases). V was cut by 5 bases and J by 8 bases, with 13 bases left in between. The CDR3 consists of 14 residues. Germline V gene lookup returns CDR1 MNHEY and CDR2 SVGAGI. CDR3 nucleotides: TGTGCCAGCAGTAGCGACAGGTGGGATTCACCCCTCCACTTT. It is translated as CASSSDRWDSPLHF.

V and J are TRBV7-2 and TRBJ1-3, with 7 positions matching TRBD1. The V gene end was trimmed by 5 bases and the J gene end by 0 bases; junction bases not matched to a gene: 7. CDR3 length: 16 amino acids. CDR1 and CDR2 (germline): SGHTA, FQGNSA. The CDR3, as DNA: TGTGCCAGCAGCCAACAGGGGACGATCTCTGGAAACACCATATATTTT. Translation: CASSQQGTISGNTIYF. The variable domain in full, with the rest retrieved from reference TRBV7-2 and TRBJ1-3, is GAGVSQSPSNKVTEKGKDVELRCDPISGHTALYWYRQSLGQGLEFLIYFQGNSAPDKSGLPSDRFSAERTGGSVSTLTIQRTQQEDSAVYLCASSQQGTISGNTIYFGEGSWLTVV.

This rearrangement joins TRBV6-4 to TRBJ2-2; 11 bases agree with TRBD1. CDR1 and CDR2 (germline): MRHNA, SNTAGT. The CDR3 has 16 amino acids. The junction had 7 bases not matched to a gene; V was cut back by 5 bases and J by 5 bases. CDR3 amino acids: CASSQRTGGLTGELFF. CDR3 in DNA: TGTGCCAGCAGTCAGAGGACAGGGGGCTTGACCGGGGAGCTGTTTTTT.

The gene calls are TRBV5-4 and TRBJ1-4; tentatively, D is TRBD1 (5 bases). The germline V gene encodes CDR1 SGHNT and CDR2 YYREEE (reference sequence). This CDR3 has 13 amino acids. V was trimmed by 0 bases and J by 10 bases, leaving 10 bases between them. CDR3 nucleotides: TGTGCCAGCAGCTTGGGTACAGGTGGAAAACTGTTTTTT. Translation gives CASSLGTGGKLFF.

The chain couples TRBV11-2 to TRBJ2-2, with D possibly being TRBD1 (6 bases). This CDR3 has 13 amino acids. V was cut by 4 bases and J by 9 bases, with 12 bases left in between. Germline-derived CDR1 and CDR2 are SGHAT and FQNNGV. The CDR3 here is CASSYPGQWELFF. The CDR3, as DNA: TGTGCCAGCAGCTATCCCGGACAGTGGGAGCTGTTTTTT. Variable domain in full (rest from reference TRBV11-2 and TRBJ2-2): EAGVAQSPRYKIIEKRQSVAFWCNPISGHATLYWYQQILGQGPKLLIQFQNNGVVDDSQLPKDRFSAERLKGVDSTLKIQPAKLEDSAVYLCASSYPGQWELFFGEGSRLTVL.

V gene TRBV30 combines with J gene TRBJ2-7; D not certain. The CDR3 consists of 13 residues. CDR1 is GTSNPN, CDR2 SVGIG, per germline (reference sequence). Trimming shortened V by 2 bases and J by 2 bases, and 10 bases separated the two germline ends. For the CDR3, the DNA is TGTGCCTGGAGTCTGGTCAGCCCCTACGAGCAGTACTTC. Its translation is CAWSLVSPYEQYF.

The V call is TRBV5-1, the J call TRBJ2-3; 16 bases fit TRBD2. The CDR3 runs 20 residues. Germline CDR1 SGHRS, CDR2 YFSETQ. V shed 4 bases, J shed 5 bases, and the junction held 16 bases outside the gene matches. The CDR3 reads CASSPNSGTSGGAREDTQYF. The CDR3 region has the DNA TGCGCCAGCAGCCCCAACTCTGGGACTAGCGGGGGGGCCCGTGAAGATACGCAGTATTTT.

A word on this clone: The same CDR3 is also encoded by other DNA sequences in this sample. The V call is TRBV3-1 (or the pseudogene TRBV3-2), the J call TRBJ2-3; D gene uncertain. V was trimmed by 0 bases and J by 6 bases, leaving 4 bases between them. Germline V gene lookup returns CDR1 LGHDT and CDR2 YNNKEL (reference sequence). The CDR3 runs 12 residues. The CDR3 is CASSQEGDTQYF. Written as DNA, the CDR3 is TGTGCCAGCAGCCAAGAGGGGGATACGCAGTATTTT.

The rearrangement joins TRBV19 to TRBJ1-4; D perhaps matches TRBD1 (5 bases). Trimming cost V 3 bases and J 7 bases, with 12 bases left between them. This CDR3 contains 14 residues. The germline gives CDR1 LNHDA, CDR2 SQIVND (reference sequence). The CDR3 coding sequence is TGTGCCAGTAGTATCCAAAGGGGTGGTGAAAAACTGTTTTTT. Its protein is CASSIQRGGEKLFF.

V usage is TRBV27 and J usage is TRBJ2-7; D possibly corresponds to TRBD1 (5 bases). The CDR3 has 14 residues. Deletions cut 5 bases from V and 0 bases from J, with 11 bases between. Germline V gives CDR1 MNHEY, CDR2 SMNVEV (reference sequence). CDR3 bases: TGTGCCAGCAGTGCCCAGGGTTTCTCCTACGAGCAGTACTTC. It translates to CASSAQGFSYEQYF.

This chain links TRBV5-1 with TRBJ2-3; 8 positions agree with TRBD2. J lost 3 bases, V lost 2 bases, and 8 bases had no gene match. Germline CDR1 and CDR2: SGHRS and YFSETQ. This CDR3 spans 16 amino acids. The CDR3 DNA follows: TGCGCCAGCAGCTTCTCCAGCGGGGGCTCAACAGATACGCAGTATTTT. It encodes CASSFSSGGSTDTQYF.

The chain couples TRBV12-3 or TRBV12-4 to TRBJ2-1; TRBD2 might be the D (5 bases). The CDR3 extends over 13 amino acids. V was trimmed by 6 bases and J by 4 bases, leaving 10 bases between them. CDR3: CASSGKGYNEQFF. DNA of the CDR3: TGTGCCAGCAGCGGGAAGGGATACAATGAGCAGTTCTTC.

The chain employs TRBV13 and TRBJ2-1; D is undetermined. Looked up from germline, CDR1 is PRHDT and CDR2 is FYEKMQ (reference sequence). The CDR3 length is 13 residues. V gave up 2 bases and J gave up 6 bases, with 8 bases separating them. CDR3 sequence: CASSLLVVNEQFF. The CDR3 region has the DNA TGTGCCAGCAGCTTACTAGTGGTCAATGAGCAGTTCTTC.

The chain combines TRBV6-2 or TRBV6-3 with TRBJ1-4; D not resolved. This CDR3 is 20 amino acids long. V lost 6 bases and J lost 6, with 32 bases in between. Germline V lookup: CDR1 MNHEY, CDR2 SVGEGT. The DNA for the CDR3 is TGTGCCAGCAGCCCTAACCCGCGTAAGAAAGGAATACAGATGTATGAAAAACTGTTTTTT. As protein: CASSPNPRKKGIQMYEKLFF.

This clone has just one count. The chain recombines TRBV7-9 with TRBJ1-4; the D is unclear. CDR3 length: 15 residues. The germline V and J ends were trimmed by 11 bases and 0 bases, with 16 bases remaining between them. Germline CDR1 SEHNR, CDR2 FQNEAQ (reference sequence). CDR3 in amino acids: CAVRADPPTNEKLFF. The CDR3 DNA reads TGTGCCGTTAGGGCGGATCCTCCAACTAATGAAAAACTGTTTTTT.